This passage covers 27 T cell receptor beta chains from one sample sequenced in a study of a mutant IDH1 vaccine in newly diagnosed glioma listed by TCRdb under 2021. This specimen's time point label, per the study, means: baseline, week 1 (first vaccination visit). The treatment or condition label on this specimen signifies: pre-vaccination baseline after standard-of-care therapy. The library was produced with the immunoSEQ multiplex PCR assay. TCRdb mirrors the immuneACCESS table, restricted to in-frame sequences. Some clones are absent from its copies; in checked studies, under half trace to an unresolved V gene, and the reason for the others is unknown. The sample table shows about 92,000 clones, and around 80% are seen once. Approximately 7.9% of the sample rests with the top ten. The sequencing used PBMCs, collected from a glioma patient treated with radiotherapy, temozolomide or both. The receptor set was obtained from a man aged 35-49 years with glioma.

This clone is a singleton in its sample. This rearrangement joins TRBV18 to TRBJ2-3; 9 bases match TRBD1. Trimming took 5 bases from V and 1 from J; bases not matched to a gene: 10. CDR3 size: 17 residues. Germline loops: CDR1 KGHSH, CDR2 LQKENI. The CDR3 coding sequence is TGTGCCAGCTCATCGACAGGGGGTCGGTTTGGCACAGATACGCAGTATTTT. Its protein is CASSSTGGRFGTDTQYF.

The chain combines TRBV30 with TRBJ2-1; D perhaps matches TRBD1 (5 bases). Trimming shortened V by 0 bases and J by 10 bases, and 7 bases separated the two germline ends. CDR1 is GTSNPN, CDR2 SVGIG, per germline (reference sequence). This CDR3 is 11 amino acids long. The CDR3 DNA sequence: TGTGCCTGGAGTGTCCAGGGAGAGCAGTTCTTC. This codes for CAWSVQGEQFF.

The chain recombines TRBV18 with TRBJ2-3, with TRBD1 identical over 8 bases. Per the germline V gene, CDR1 is KGHSH and CDR2 is LQKENI. After removal of 3 bases from V and 2 bases from J, the junction contained 4 bases not matched to a gene. This CDR3 region has 15 residues. DNA of the CDR3: TGTGCCAGCTCACCCCCGGGACAGGACACAGATACGCAGTATTTT. Translating it yields CASSPPGQDTDTQYF.

This clone was recorded only once. The rearrangement joins TRBV4-2 to TRBJ2-5; D gene uncertain. CDR1 and CDR2 from the germline V gene are LGHNA and YNFKEQ. This CDR3 spans 13 amino acids. V shed 4 bases and J shed 4 bases, with 10 bases lying between them. The CDR3 nucleotides are TGTGCCAGCAGCCCCGGCCTCCGAGAGACCCAGTACTTC. This codes for CASSPGLRETQYF.

The chain joins TRBV5-6 to TRBJ1-5; D unresolved. CDR3 length: 13 residues. CDR1 and CDR2 (germline): SGHDT, YYEEEE. V gave up 3 bases and J gave up 7 bases, with 11 bases separating them. The CDR3 DNA reads as TGTGCCAGCAGCTGGGAGGGTAACCAGCCCCAGCATTTT. This sequence encodes CASSWEGNQPQHF.

As concerns this clone: This sample includes further DNA sequences coding for the same CDR3. The chain recombines TRBV7-9 with TRBJ1-2, with D perhaps TRBD1 (6 bases). Germline loops: CDR1 SEHNR, CDR2 FQNEAQ (reference sequence). The CDR3 sequence is 13 residues long. Trimming took 1 base from V and 5 from J, leaving 8 bases between them. The CDR3 protein is CASSLGGGYGYTF. DNA of the CDR3: TGTGCCAGCAGCTTAGGAGGGGGATATGGCTACACCTTC.

This clone was seen once. The J gene is TRBJ1-1, the V gene TRBV18, with a weak D call TRBD1 (6 bases). The germline V gene has CDR1 KGHSH and CDR2 LQKENI. Between the trimmed V and J ends, which lost 3 bases and 4 bases, there was a span of 18 bases. This CDR3 is built from 16 residues. The CDR3: CASSPVPQGSGTEAFF. Here the CDR3 DNA reads TGTGCCAGCTCACCCGTACCACAGGGTTCGGGCACTGAAGCTTTCTTT.

The chain is built from TRBV4-1 and TRBJ1-1; tentatively, D is TRBD1 (5 bases). CDR1 and CDR2 (germline): MGHRA, YSYEKL. Deletions cut 1 base from V and 0 bases from J, with 21 bases between. The CDR3 runs 19 residues. The CDR3 DNA sequence: TGCGCCAGCAGCCAAGTTGGTCCGGGGCCATGGAGTATGAACACTGAAGCTTTCTTT. It codes for CASSQVGPGPWSMNTEAFF.

The V call is TRBV4-2, the J call TRBJ2-5; unclear D gene. V shed 3 bases and J shed 3 bases, with 8 bases lying between them. The CDR3 is 13 amino acids. Germline V lookup: CDR1 LGHNA, CDR2 YNFKEQ. The CDR3 nucleotides are TGTGCCAGCAGCCACGACGATAAAGAGACCCAGTACTTC. Its protein is CASSHDDKETQYF.

This chain uses TRBV6-1 with TRBJ2-2, with D hard to call. Germline assignment: CDR1 MNHNS and CDR2 SASEGT. The CDR3 length is 11 residues. V was trimmed by 5 bases and J by 8 bases, leaving 6 bases between them. The CDR3 reads CASSRQGELFF. The CDR3 DNA sequence: TGTGCCAGCAGTCGACAAGGGGAGCTGTTTTTT.

V and J are TRBV9 and TRBJ1-3, with D uncertain. This CDR3 has 15 residues. Trimming removed 0 bases from V and 0 bases from J, with 7 bases in between. Germline CDR1 and CDR2: SGDLS and YYNGEE. The CDR3 reads CASSVAGSSGNTIYF. In DNA form, the CDR3 reads TGTGCCAGCAGCGTAGCGGGTAGCTCTGGAAACACCATATATTTT.

The rearrangement joins TRBV4-3 to TRBJ2-7; weak D call: TRBD1 (5 bases). The V gene lost 0 bases and the J gene lost 0 bases, with 9 bases spanning the gap. The V gene's germline CDR1 is LGHNA and CDR2 YSLEER. The CDR3 runs 15 residues. CDR3 DNA: TGCGCCAGCAGCCAAGAGGCAGGGATCTCCTACGAGCAGTACTTC. It codes for CASSQEAGISYEQYF.

This clone was recorded only once. The V gene is TRBV10-2, the J gene TRBJ2-1; possible D gene TRBD1, 6 bases. Germline V CDR1 and CDR2: WSHSY, SAAADI. Trimming took off 3 bases at V and 8 bases at J, with 17 bases between the two ends. This CDR3 contains 15 residues. In DNA form, the CDR3 reads TGCGCCAGCAGTGAAGGCAGGGGTAGGTTCGATGAGCAGTTCTTC. It specifies CASSEGRGRFDEQFF.

This rearrangement joins TRBV5-6 to TRBJ2-7; 9 bases agree with TRBD1. Germline CDR1 and CDR2: SGHDT and YYEEEE. V shed 4 bases, J shed 0 bases, and the junction held 5 bases outside the gene matches. CDR3 size: 15 residues. The CDR3: CASSGQGSPSYEQYF. The CDR3 coding sequence is TGTGCCAGCAGCGGACAGGGGTCCCCCTCCTACGAGCAGTACTTC.

The J gene is TRBJ2-7, the V gene TRBV7-9; 7 positions match TRBD2. Trimming removed 0 bases from V and 4 bases from J; junction bases left unmatched: 0. Germline V gene lookup returns CDR1 SEHNR and CDR2 FQNEAQ (reference sequence). The CDR3 extends over 13 amino acids. Written as DNA, the CDR3 is TGTGCCAGCAGCTTAGCGGGAGGGTACGAGCAGTACTTC. Translating it yields CASSLAGGYEQYF.

This chain joins TRBV21-1 and TRBJ2-2; the DNA was not compared with TRBD2, the D call given in the table. TRBV21-1 corresponds to a pseudogene. The CDR3 length is 18 residues. CDR3 sequence reads: CASSLRTSGGPWTGELFF. CDR3 sequence (DNA): TGTGCCAGCAGCCTCAGGACTAGCGGGGGGCCTTGGACCGGGGAGCTGTTTTTT.

The table lists this clone with a count of one. This chain uses TRBV27 with TRBJ1-5, with TRBD1 as a possible D gene (5 bases). Looked up from germline, CDR1 is MNHEY and CDR2 is SMNVEV (reference sequence). Deletions cut 4 bases from V and 7 bases from J, with 14 bases between. The CDR3 contains 14 residues. CDR3 DNA: TGTGCCAGCAGTTCCCGGGGCAGCCACCAGCCCCAGCATTTT. This encodes CASSSRGSHQPQHF.

The chain uses TRBV6-5 and TRBJ1-2, with D possibly matching TRBD1 (5 bases). Germline-derived CDR1 and CDR2 are MNHEY and SVGAGI. Deletions cut 2 bases from V and 3 bases from J, with 13 bases between. The CDR3 is made up of 15 amino acids. Here the CDR3 reads CASSYMGREDYGYTF. CDR3 coding DNA: TGTGCCAGCAGTTACATGGGCAGGGAGGACTATGGCTACACCTTC.

This chain uses TRBV19 with TRBJ2-7, with 15 bases identical to TRBD2. The CDR3 is made up of 14 amino acids. V was clipped by 5 bases and J by 7 bases; unmatched bases: 3. The germline V gene has CDR1 LNHDA and CDR2 SQIVND (reference sequence). The CDR3, as DNA: TGTGCCAGTAGTGTGGGACTAGCGGGGGGTGAGCAGTACTTC. Its protein product is CASSVGLAGGEQYF. Variable domain in full (rest from reference TRBV19 and TRBJ2-7): DGGITQSPKYLFRKEGQNVTLSCEQNLNHDAMYWYRQDPGQGLRLIYYSQIVNDFQKGDIAEGYSVSREKKESFPLTVTSAQKNPTAFYLCASSVGLAGGEQYFGPGTRLTVT.

This rearrangement joins TRBV5-5 to TRBJ2-7; D possibly uses TRBD1 or TRBD2 (5 bases each). Looked up from germline, CDR1 is SGHKS and CDR2 is YYEKEE (reference sequence). CDR3 length: 15 amino acids. Trimming removed 1 base from V and 0 bases from J, with 11 bases in between. Here the CDR3 DNA reads TGTGCCAGCAGCTTGATGGGGGTAAGCTCCTACGAGCAGTACTTC. Residues: CASSLMGVSSYEQYF.

The chain joins TRBV7-6 to TRBJ1-1; maybe TRBD1 (5 bases). The CDR3 spans 16 residues. The ends were cut back, 0 bases at V and 6 bases at J, with 17 bases in the middle. Germline V gene lookup returns CDR1 SGHVS and CDR2 FNYEAQ. Here the CDR3 DNA reads TGTGCCAGCAGCTTAGCACGGGCAGGGTCCGGGGCTGAAGCTTTCTTT. Amino acid sequence: CASSLARAGSGAEAFF.

J is TRBJ1-2 and V is TRBV15, with D perhaps matching TRBD1 (6 bases). There are 16 residues in the CDR3. V was pared by 0 bases and J by 3 bases, with 14 bases between. Germline CDR1 reads LNHNV; CDR2 reads YYDKDF (reference sequence). The CDR3 spells CATSRDLTGSDYGYTF. The CDR3 bases are TGTGCCACCAGCAGAGATTTAACAGGGTCGGACTATGGCTACACCTTC.

V is TRBV27 and J is TRBJ1-4; 8 bases are shared with TRBD1. The CDR3 runs to 15 residues. The germline V gene has CDR1 MNHEY and CDR2 SMNVEV (reference sequence). V trimming: 0 bases; J trimming: 6 bases; junction bases outside the gene matches: 3. The CDR3 bases are TGTGCCAGCAGTTTATCGTGGACAGGGTATGAAAAACTGTTTTTT. Protein: CASSLSWTGYEKLFF.

This clone appeared a few times. V gene TRBV7-9 combines with J gene TRBJ1-2; no clear D. Germline-derived CDR1 and CDR2 are SEHNR and FQNEAQ (reference sequence). The CDR3 is made up of 13 amino acids. Trimming left V 3 bases short and J 6 bases short, with 11 bases between. DNA for the CDR3: TGTGCCAGCAGCTTCCAATACCGGGATGGCTACACCTTC. Translation gives CASSFQYRDGYTF.

The CDR3 here is CASSPASTDTQYF. CDR3 bases: TGTGCCAGCTCACCAGCTAGCACAGATACGCAGTATTTT. This chain connects TRBV18 to TRBJ2-3, with D unclear. CDR1 is KGHSH, CDR2 LQKENI, per germline. V dropped 2 bases and J dropped 0 bases, with 3 bases sitting between them. The length of the CDR3 is 13 residues. The whole variable domain, filled in from reference TRBV18 and TRBJ2-3, reads NAGVMQNPRHLVRRRGQEARLRCSPMKGHSHVYWYRQLPEEGLKFMVYLQKENIIDESGMPKERFSAEFPKEGPSILRIQQVVRGDSAAYFCASSPASTDTQYFGPGTRLTVL.

In this sample, this clone turned up a few times. The chain uses TRBV6-1 and TRBJ2-7; 7 bases line up with TRBD1. V was clipped by 5 bases and J by 3 bases; unmatched bases: 7. This CDR3 is built from 14 residues. Germline V gives CDR1 MNHNS, CDR2 SASEGT. CDR3 in amino acids: CASSSETGYYEQYF. The CDR3 coding sequence is TGTGCCAGCAGTTCGGAGACAGGGTACTACGAGCAGTACTTC.

The chain joins TRBV12-1 to TRBJ2-2; the DNA was not used to check the table's D call, TRBD1. TRBV12-1 is a recognized pseudogene. This CDR3 region has 17 residues. CDR3 nucleotide sequence: TGTGCCAGCAGCCCCTCTCAGGGGGACCTGAACACCGGGGAGCTGTTTTTT. Protein sequence: CASSPSQGDLNTGELFF.